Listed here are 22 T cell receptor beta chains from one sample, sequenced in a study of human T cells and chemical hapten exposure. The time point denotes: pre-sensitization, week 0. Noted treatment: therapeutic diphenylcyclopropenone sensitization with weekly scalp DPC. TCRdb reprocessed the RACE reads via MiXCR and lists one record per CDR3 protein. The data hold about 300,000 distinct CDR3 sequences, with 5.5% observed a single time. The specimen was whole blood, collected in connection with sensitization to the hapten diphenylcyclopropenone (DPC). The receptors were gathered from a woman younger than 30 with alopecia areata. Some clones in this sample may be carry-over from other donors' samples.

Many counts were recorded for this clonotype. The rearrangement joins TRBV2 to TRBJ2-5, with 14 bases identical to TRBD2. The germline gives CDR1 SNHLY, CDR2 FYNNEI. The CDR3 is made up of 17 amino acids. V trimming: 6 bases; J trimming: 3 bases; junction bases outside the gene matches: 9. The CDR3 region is CASRHWTSGGRKETQYF. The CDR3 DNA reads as TGTGCCAGCAGACACTGGACTAGCGGGGGGCGGAAAGAGACCCAGTACTTC.

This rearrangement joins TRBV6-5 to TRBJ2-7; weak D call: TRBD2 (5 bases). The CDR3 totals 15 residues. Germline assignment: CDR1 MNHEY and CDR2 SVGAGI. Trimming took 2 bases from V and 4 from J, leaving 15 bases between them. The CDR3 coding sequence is TGTGCCAGCAGTTACACCGGACTCCCGAGGTACGAGCAGTACTTC. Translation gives CASSYTGLPRYEQYF.

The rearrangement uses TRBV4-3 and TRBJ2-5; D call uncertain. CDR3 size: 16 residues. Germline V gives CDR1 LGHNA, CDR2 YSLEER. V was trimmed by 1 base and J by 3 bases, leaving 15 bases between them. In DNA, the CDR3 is TGCGCCAGCAGCCAAGTCACCGTCGAACGGAAAGAGACCCAGTACTTC. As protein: CASSQVTVERKETQYF.

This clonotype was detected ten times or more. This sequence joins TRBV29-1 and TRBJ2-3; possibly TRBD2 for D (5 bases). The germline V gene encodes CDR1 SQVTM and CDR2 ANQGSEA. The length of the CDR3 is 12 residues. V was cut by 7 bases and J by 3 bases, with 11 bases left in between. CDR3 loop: CSASTGTDTQYF. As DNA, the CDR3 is TGCAGCGCTTCGACGGGGACAGATACGCAGTATTTT.

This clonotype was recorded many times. CDR3 residues: CSARDQGALLNYGYTF. CDR3 nucleotides: TGCAGTGCTAGGGACCAGGGCGCCCTCCTAAACTATGGCTACACCTTC. The chain carries TRBV20-1 and TRBJ1-2, with D perhaps matching TRBD1 (5 bases). The V end was cut by 3 bases, the J end by 2 bases, with 19 bases between. The germline CDR1 and CDR2 sequences are DFQATT and SNEGSKA (reference sequence). CDR3 length equals 16 residues.

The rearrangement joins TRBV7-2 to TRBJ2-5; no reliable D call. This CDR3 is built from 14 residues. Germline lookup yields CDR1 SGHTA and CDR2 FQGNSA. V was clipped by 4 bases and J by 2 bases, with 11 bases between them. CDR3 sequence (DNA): TGTGCCAGCAGCTACGTATGGGCGCAAGAGACCCAGTACTTC. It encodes CASSYVWAQETQYF. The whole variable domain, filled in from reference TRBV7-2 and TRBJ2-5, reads GAGVSQSPSNKVTEKGKDVELRCDPISGHTALYWYRQSLGQGLEFLIYFQGNSAPDKSGLPSDRFSAERTGGSVSTLTIQRTQQEDSAVYLCASSYVWAQETQYFGPGTRLLVL.

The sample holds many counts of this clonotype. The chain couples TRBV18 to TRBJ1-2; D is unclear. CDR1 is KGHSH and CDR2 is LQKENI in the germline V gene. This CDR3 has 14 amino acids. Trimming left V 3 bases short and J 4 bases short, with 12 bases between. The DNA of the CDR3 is TGTGCCAGCTCACCTACGGGAGGTCTCTATGGCTACACCTTC. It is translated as CASSPTGGLYGYTF.

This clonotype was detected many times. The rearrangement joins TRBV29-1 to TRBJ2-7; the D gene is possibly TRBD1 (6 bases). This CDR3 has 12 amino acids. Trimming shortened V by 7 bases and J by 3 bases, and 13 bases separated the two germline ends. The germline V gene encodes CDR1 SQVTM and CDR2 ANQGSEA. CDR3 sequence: CSGGQGIYEQYF. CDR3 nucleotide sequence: TGCAGCGGGGGCCAGGGGATCTACGAGCAGTACTTC.

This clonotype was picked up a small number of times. CDR3 sequence reads: CASSEWGQGDYGYTF. The CDR3, as DNA: TGTGCCAGCAGTGAATGGGGTCAGGGAGACTATGGCTACACCTTC. The chain joins TRBV25-1 to TRBJ1-2; possible D gene TRBD1, 5 bases. V lost 1 base and J 3 bases, leaving 12 bases between the germline ends. The CDR3 length is 15 residues. CDR1 MGHDK and CDR2 SYGVNS come from the germline V gene.

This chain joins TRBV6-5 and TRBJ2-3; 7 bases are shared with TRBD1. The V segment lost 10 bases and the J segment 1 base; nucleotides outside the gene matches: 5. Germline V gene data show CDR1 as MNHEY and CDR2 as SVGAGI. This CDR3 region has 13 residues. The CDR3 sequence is CATVGQRTDTQYF. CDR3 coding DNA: TGTGCCACCGTGGGACAGCGCACAGATACGCAGTATTTT.

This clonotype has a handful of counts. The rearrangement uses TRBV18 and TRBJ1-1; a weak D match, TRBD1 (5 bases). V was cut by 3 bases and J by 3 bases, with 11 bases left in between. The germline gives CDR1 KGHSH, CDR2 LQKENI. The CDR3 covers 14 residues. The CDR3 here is CASSPFGGDTEAFF. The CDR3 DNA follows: TGTGCCAGCTCACCCTTCGGGGGAGACACTGAAGCTTTCTTT.

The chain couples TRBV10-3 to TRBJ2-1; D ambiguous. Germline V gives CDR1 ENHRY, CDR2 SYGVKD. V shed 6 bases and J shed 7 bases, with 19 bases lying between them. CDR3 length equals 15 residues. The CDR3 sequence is CAIRGFGVTKNEQFF. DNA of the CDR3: TGTGCCATCAGGGGGTTTGGCGTAACCAAGAATGAGCAGTTCTTC.

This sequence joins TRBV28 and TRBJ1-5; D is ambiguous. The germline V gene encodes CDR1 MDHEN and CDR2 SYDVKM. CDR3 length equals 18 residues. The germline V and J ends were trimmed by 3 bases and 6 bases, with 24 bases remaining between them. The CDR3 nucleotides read TGTGCCAGCAGTTTCCCATTCCACACGGTGCGTAAGGGTCAGCCCCAGCATTTT. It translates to CASSFPFHTVRKGQPQHF.

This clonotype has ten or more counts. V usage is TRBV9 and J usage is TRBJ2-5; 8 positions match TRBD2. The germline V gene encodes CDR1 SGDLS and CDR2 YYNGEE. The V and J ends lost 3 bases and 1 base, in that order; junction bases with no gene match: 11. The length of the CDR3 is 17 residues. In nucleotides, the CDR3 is TGTGCCAGCAGCGCCCCCACGACGGGGGGGCTCCAAGAGACCCAGTACTTC. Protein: CASSAPTTGGLQETQYF.

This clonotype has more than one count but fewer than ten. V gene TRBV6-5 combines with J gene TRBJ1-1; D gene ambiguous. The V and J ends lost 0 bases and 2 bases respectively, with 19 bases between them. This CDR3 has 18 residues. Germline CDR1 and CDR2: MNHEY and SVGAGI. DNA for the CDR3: TGTGCCAGCAGTTACTCGAGTAGGGCTGTGGGTGCAAACACTGAAGCTTTCTTT. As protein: CASSYSSRAVGANTEAFF.

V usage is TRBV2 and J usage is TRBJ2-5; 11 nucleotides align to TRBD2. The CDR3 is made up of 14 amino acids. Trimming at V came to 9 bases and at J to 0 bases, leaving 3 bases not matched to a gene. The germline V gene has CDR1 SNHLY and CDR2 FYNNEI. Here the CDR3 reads CASSGGANQETQYF. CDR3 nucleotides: TGTGCCAGTAGCGGGGGGGCGAACCAAGAGACCCAGTACTTC.

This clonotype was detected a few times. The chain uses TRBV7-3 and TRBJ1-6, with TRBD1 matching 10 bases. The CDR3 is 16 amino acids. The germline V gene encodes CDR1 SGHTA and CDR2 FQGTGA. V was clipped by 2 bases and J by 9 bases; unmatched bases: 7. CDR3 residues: CASSLGFDRGLSPLHF. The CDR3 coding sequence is TGTGCCAGCAGCTTAGGCTTCGACAGGGGGCTTTCACCCCTCCACTTT.

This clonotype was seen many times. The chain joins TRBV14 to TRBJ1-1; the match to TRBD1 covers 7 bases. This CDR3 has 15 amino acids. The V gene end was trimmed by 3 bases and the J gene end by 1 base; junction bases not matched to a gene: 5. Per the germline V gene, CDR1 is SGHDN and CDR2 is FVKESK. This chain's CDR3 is CASSQTTGSNTEAFF. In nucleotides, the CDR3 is TGTGCCAGCAGCCAGACGACAGGGTCGAACACTGAAGCTTTCTTT.

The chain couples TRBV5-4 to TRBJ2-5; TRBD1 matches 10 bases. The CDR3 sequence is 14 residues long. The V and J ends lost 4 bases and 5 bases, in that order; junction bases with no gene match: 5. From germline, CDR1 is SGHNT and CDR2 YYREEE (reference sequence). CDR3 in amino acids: CASSRQGATETQYF. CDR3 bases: TGTGCCAGCAGCCGACAGGGGGCTACGGAGACCCAGTACTTC.

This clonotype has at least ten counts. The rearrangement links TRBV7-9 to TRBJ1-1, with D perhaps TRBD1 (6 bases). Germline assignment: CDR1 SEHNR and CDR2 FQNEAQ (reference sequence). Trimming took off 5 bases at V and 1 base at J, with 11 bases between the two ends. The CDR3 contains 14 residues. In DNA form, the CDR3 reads TGTGCCAGCAGCCAGGGACACCAGAACACTGAAGCTTTCTTT. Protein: CASSQGHQNTEAFF. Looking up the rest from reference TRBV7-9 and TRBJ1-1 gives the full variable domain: DTGVSQNPRHKITKRGQNVTFRCDPISEHNRLYWYRQTLGQGPEFLTYFQNEAQLEKSRLLSDRFSAERPKGSFSTLEIQRTEQGDSAMYLCASSQGHQNTEAFFGQGTRLTVV.

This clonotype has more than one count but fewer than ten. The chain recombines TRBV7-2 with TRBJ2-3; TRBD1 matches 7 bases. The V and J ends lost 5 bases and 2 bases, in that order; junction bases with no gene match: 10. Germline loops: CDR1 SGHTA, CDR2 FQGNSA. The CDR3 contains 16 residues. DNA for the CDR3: TGTGCCAGCAGCCTACAGGGGCCCCGAAACACAGATACGCAGTATTTT. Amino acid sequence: CASSLQGPRNTDTQYF.

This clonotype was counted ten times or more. CDR3 residues: CASRGQGAREKLFF. In nucleotides, the CDR3 is TGCGCCAGCAGGGGACAGGGGGCGAGAGAAAAACTGTTTTTT. The genes are TRBV5-1 and TRBJ1-4, with 12 bases aligning to TRBD1. This CDR3 is built from 14 residues. The V and J ends lost 5 bases and 8 bases, in that order; junction bases with no gene match: 4. Germline CDR1 reads SGHRS; CDR2 reads YFSETQ.